These 5 T cell receptor beta chains were all obtained from the same sample, sequenced in a study of cytomegalovirus exposure and HLA in healthy donors. PCR amplification relied on 60 Vbeta primers (plus 13 Jbeta primers). Only in-frame clones appear in the TCRdb table, and some are missing; sequencing was by immunoSEQ multiplex PCR. The sample includes fewer than 100,000 clones, under 85% of them seen just once. The specimen sequenced was PBMCs. These receptors came from a middle-aged man in good health and CMV-seronegative.

This clone has just one count. This chain joins TRBV13 and TRBJ2-3, with 12 positions matching TRBD2. Trimming removed 5 bases from V and 2 bases from J; junction bases left unmatched: 5. Germline V gives CDR1 PRHDT, CDR2 FYEKMQ (reference sequence). This CDR3 has 16 amino acids. The DNA for the CDR3 is TGTGCCAGCAGCACCGGACTAGCGGGGATCACAGATACGCAGTATTTT. As protein: CASSTGLAGITDTQYF.

The V gene is TRBV19, the J gene TRBJ2-5; 10 bases line up with TRBD2. Germline lookup yields CDR1 LNHDA and CDR2 SQIVND (reference sequence). The CDR3 contains 16 residues. V shed 0 bases and J 5 bases; nucleotides not matched to a gene: 6. CDR3 bases: TGTGCCAGTAGTATAGATCCCCTAGCGGGAGATGAGACCCAGTACTTC. It encodes CASSIDPLAGDETQYF.

This clone was seen more than once but under ten times. The V gene is TRBV7-9, the J gene TRBJ1-2; possible D gene TRBD1, 5 bases. Germline CDR1 reads SEHNR; CDR2 reads FQNEAQ (reference sequence). The CDR3 extends over 16 amino acids. With 8 bases removed from V and 4 bases from J, the gap between germline ends came to 23 bases. Here the CDR3 DNA reads TGTGCCAGCCAAAACCCGGAGGGGAGACGTGGCTATGGCTACACCTTC. Translated: CASQNPEGRRGYGYTF.

The J gene is TRBJ2-3, the V gene TRBV30; 9 nucleotides line up with TRBD2. V shed 0 bases and J 3 bases; nucleotides not matched to a gene: 4. Germline V gene data show CDR1 as GTSNPN and CDR2 as SVGIG (reference sequence). The CDR3 covers 15 residues. The CDR3 sequence: CAWSVIAGATDTQYF. DNA of the CDR3: TGTGCCTGGAGTGTAATAGCGGGGGCTACAGATACGCAGTATTTT.

This chain uses TRBV18 with TRBJ2-7, with no clear D. The length of the CDR3 is 12 residues. Trimming stripped 4 bases from V and 4 bases from J, with 8 bases between. Per germline, CDR1 KGHSH and CDR2 LQKENI. CDR3 in amino acids: CASSRDKYEQYF. The CDR3 bases are TGTGCCAGCTCACGTGACAAGTACGAGCAGTACTTC.